The 31 T cell receptor beta chains listed next were all sequenced from one sample in a study of yellow fever vaccine responses in identical twins. Each CDR3 protein gets one entry after TCRdb re-called the RT-PCR reads with MiXCR. Altogether around 20,000 distinct CDR3 sequences are present, 55% to 65% being singletons, with the ten largest covering roughly 7.7%. The sequencing here drew on T cells from blood (PBMCs), unsorted or a sorted subset (not recorded which), taken before or after yellow fever vaccination (not recorded which). Receptors originate from a woman between 18 and 29 years old who received the yellow fever vaccine.

V is TRBV19 and J is TRBJ2-1, with D perhaps matching TRBD2 (6 bases). CDR1 LNHDA and CDR2 SQIVND come from the germline V gene (reference sequence). The V and J ends lost 5 bases and 6 bases respectively, with 20 bases between them. The CDR3 loop spans 16 amino acids. The CDR3 spells CASSAPSAGFPNEQFF. In nucleotides, the CDR3 is TGTGCCAGTAGTGCCCCCTCAGCGGGCTTCCCCAATGAGCAGTTCTTC.

This clonotype was recorded a few times. This chain joins TRBV2 and TRBJ1-5; 7 bases match TRBD1. Germline V CDR1 and CDR2: SNHLY, FYNNEI. The CDR3 sequence is 16 residues long. Trimming took 8 bases from V and 6 from J; bases not matched to a gene: 16. In nucleotides, the CDR3 is TGTGCCAGCGGGCAGGGGGGGGATTCCTTTAGTCAGCCCCAGCATTTT. This translates into CASGQGGDSFSQPQHF.

This chain connects TRBV29-1 to TRBJ2-7; D possibly uses TRBD1 or TRBD2 (7 bases each). Per the germline V gene, CDR1 is SQVTM and CDR2 is ANQGSEA. The ends were cut back, 4 bases at V and 2 bases at J, with 12 bases in the middle. The CDR3 covers 13 residues. This CDR3 reads CSVVAGGAYEQYF. The DNA for the CDR3 is TGCAGCGTTGTGGCAGGGGGGGCCTACGAGCAGTACTTC.

This rearrangement joins TRBV3-1 to TRBJ2-1; TRBD2 agrees at 8 bases. This CDR3 spans 13 amino acids. After removal of 3 bases from V and 10 bases from J, the junction contained 5 bases not matched to a gene. Germline assignment: CDR1 LGHDT and CDR2 YNNKEL (reference sequence). In DNA form, the CDR3 reads TGTGCCAGCAGCCAGGGGGGCGGGGGGGAGCAGTTCTTC. It encodes CASSQGGGGEQFF.

V usage is TRBV7-6 and J usage is TRBJ1-1, with D uncertain. CDR1 SGHVS and CDR2 FNYEAQ come from the germline V gene. Trimming took off 5 bases at V and 2 bases at J, with 12 bases between the two ends. This CDR3 comprises 14 residues. This chain's CDR3 is CASSPPSGNTEAFF. CDR3 in DNA: TGTGCCAGCAGCCCCCCATCCGGTAACACTGAAGCTTTCTTT.

The chain employs TRBV6-4 and TRBJ2-2, with TRBD1 matching over 7 bases. CDR1 is MRHNA and CDR2 is SNTAGT in the germline V gene. The CDR3 contains 16 residues. V lost 0 bases to trimming and J lost 3 bases; unmatched junction nucleotides: 4. The CDR3 spells CASSDSRTGDTGELFF. The CDR3 DNA sequence: TGTGCCAGCAGTGACTCCAGGACAGGAGACACCGGGGAGCTGTTTTTT.

The sample holds a few counts of this clonotype. The chain couples TRBV7-2 to TRBJ2-2; D not resolved. Deletions cut 0 bases from V and 4 bases from J, with 6 bases between. CDR1 and CDR2 from the germline V gene are SGHTA and FQGNSA. The CDR3 is 14 residues long. CDR3 sequence (DNA): TGTGCCAGCAGCTTAGCAGCGAGCACCGGGGAGCTGTTTTTT. This encodes CASSLAASTGELFF.

The chain joins TRBV7-9 to TRBJ2-2, with D unclear. CDR1 is SEHNR and CDR2 is FQNEAQ in the germline V gene (reference sequence). V was cut by 1 base and J by 5 bases, with 11 bases left in between. The CDR3 covers 15 residues. CDR3 DNA sequence: TGTGCCAGCAGCTTAGTAGCAGGCGATACCGGGGAGCTGTTTTTT. As protein: CASSLVAGDTGELFF.

This rearrangement joins TRBV14 to TRBJ2-7, with TRBD2 as a possible D gene (6 bases). V gave up 5 bases and J gave up 6 bases, with 17 bases separating them. The length of the CDR3 is 14 residues. CDR1 and CDR2 (germline): SGHDN, FVKESK. This CDR3 is CASSMTRFDSEQYF. DNA for the CDR3: TGTGCCAGCAGCATGACTAGATTTGACTCCGAGCAGTACTTC.

The J gene is TRBJ1-1, the V gene TRBV11-1; TRBD1 agrees at 9 bases. V dropped 2 bases and J dropped 4; count of bases not matched to a gene: 8. CDR1 is SGHAT and CDR2 is FQDESV in the germline V gene (reference sequence). The CDR3 has 16 amino acids. The CDR3 bases are TGTGCCAGCAGCTTATCTATGGGGACAGGGTTCACTGAAGCTTTCTTT. Its protein product is CASSLSMGTGFTEAFF.

J is TRBJ1-2 and V is TRBV2, with TRBD1 identical over 7 bases. The germline gives CDR1 SNHLY, CDR2 FYNNEI. Trimming removed 7 bases from V and 8 bases from J; junction bases left unmatched: 13. CDR3 length equals 14 residues. The CDR3 here is CASIPGGQVTGYTF. CDR3 nucleotides: TGTGCCAGCATCCCAGGGGGGCAGGTAACCGGCTACACCTTC.

V is TRBV20-1 and J is TRBJ2-7, with 11 bases lining up with TRBD2. V gave up 5 bases and J gave up 3 bases; unmatched junction bases: 6. The CDR3 is made up of 14 amino acids. Germline CDR1 and CDR2: DFQATT and SNEGSKA (reference sequence). The chain's CDR3 is CSAHPGTSGYEQYV. The CDR3 nucleotides read TGCAGTGCTCACCCCGGGACTAGCGGCTACGAGCAGTACGTC.

This clonotype was counted a few times. The chain combines TRBV5-6 with TRBJ2-1; 10 bases align to TRBD2. With V trimmed by 4 bases and J by 6 bases, 10 bases remained unmatched. The germline gives CDR1 SGHDT, CDR2 YYEEEE. The CDR3 runs 16 residues. The CDR3 region has the DNA TGTGCCAGCAGCCAGATCCTAGCGGGAGCCAGCAATGAGCAGTTCTTC. It codes for CASSQILAGASNEQFF.

The chain recombines TRBV5-1 with TRBJ2-1, with unresolved D. CDR3 length: 15 amino acids. V lost 0 bases and J lost 0, with 7 bases in between. Germline-derived CDR1 and CDR2 are SGHRS and YFSETQ. CDR3 protein: CASSLVGYSYNEQFF. CDR3 coding DNA: TGCGCCAGCAGCTTGGTAGGTTACTCCTACAATGAGCAGTTCTTC. Based on the CDR3 plus reference TRBV5-1 and TRBJ2-1, the full variable domain is KAGVTQTPRYLIKTRGQQVTLSCSPISGHRSVSWYQQTPGQGLQFLFEYFSETQRNKGNFPGRFSGRQFSNSRSEMNVSTLELGDSALYLCASSLVGYSYNEQFFGPGTRLTVL.

In DNA form, the CDR3 reads TGTGCCAGCAGCCAAGGGCACTCTGGAAACACCATATATTTT. It encodes CASSQGHSGNTIYF. The gene calls are TRBV3-1 and TRBJ1-3; D unresolved. V lost 1 base and J 0 bases, leaving 4 bases between the germline ends. This CDR3 is 14 amino acids long. The V gene's germline CDR1 is LGHDT and CDR2 YNNKEL (reference sequence). The entire variable domain, with the rest obtained from reference TRBV3-1 and TRBJ1-3, is as follows: DTAVSQTPKYLVTQMGNDKSIKCEQNLGHDTMYWYKQDSKKFLKIMFSYNNKELIINETVPNRFSPKSPDKAHLNLHINSLELGDSAVYFCASSQGHSGNTIYFGEGSWLTVV.

V usage is TRBV28 and J usage is TRBJ1-2; 7 bases match TRBD1. Germline-derived CDR1 and CDR2 are MDHEN and SYDVKM. The J segment lost 0 bases and the V segment lost 5 bases, leaving 3 bases of the junction unmatched. The CDR3 is 14 residues long. The CDR3 nucleotides are TGTGCCAGCAGTACCGGGACAGCTAACTATGGCTACACCTTC. This codes for CASSTGTANYGYTF.

Concerning this clonotype: The junction departs from germline at one end; a sequencing error may be responsible. The chain is built from TRBV7-1 and TRBJ2-3; D remains ambiguous. TRBV7-1 is an open reading frame whose function is uncertain. CDR3 length: 15 residues. The CDR3 DNA reads TGTGCCAGTAGCTCAGACCGATCAGGCACAGATACGCAGTATTTT. Protein: CASSSDRSGTDTQYF.

This chain joins TRBV10-3 and TRBJ1-2; D might be TRBD1 (6 bases). Germline CDR1 reads ENHRY; CDR2 reads SYGVKD. Trimming left V 0 bases short and J 0 bases short, with 11 bases between. This CDR3 region has 16 residues. The CDR3 DNA reads TGTGCCATCAGTGAGTCAGGACAGATAGCTAACTATGGCTACACCTTC. Translating it yields CAISESGQIANYGYTF.

The chain joins TRBV11-3 to TRBJ1-2; TRBD1 agrees at 10 bases. CDR3 length: 14 residues. Trimming at V came to 6 bases and at J to 5 bases, leaving 6 bases not matched to a gene. Germline CDR1 reads SGHNT; CDR2 reads YENEEA. As DNA, the CDR3 is TGTGCCAGCAGATTGGGGGACAGGGGTTATGGCTACACCTTC. It translates to CASRLGDRGYGYTF. Drawing the rest from reference TRBV11-3 and TRBJ1-2, the complete variable domain is EAGVVQSPRYKIIEKKQPVAFWCNPISGHNTLYWYLQNLGQGPELLIRYENEEAVDDSQLPKDRFSAERLKGVDSTLKIQPAELGDSAVYLCASRLGDRGYGYTFGSGTRLTVV.

This clonotype has a single count. V is TRBV11-3 and J is TRBJ2-7; D remains ambiguous. CDR1 is SGHNT, CDR2 YENEEA, per germline. This CDR3 is built from 15 residues. V was trimmed by 5 bases and J by 0 bases, leaving 14 bases between them. For the CDR3, the DNA is TGTGCCAGCAGCCTACAGACTCGAAGCTCCTACGAGCAGTACGTC. It encodes CASSLQTRSSYEQYV.

The V gene is TRBV20-1, the J gene TRBJ2-5; D may match TRBD1 or TRBD2 (5 bases each). Trimming took 3 bases from V and 5 from J, leaving 10 bases between them. This CDR3 is 12 amino acids long. CDR1 and CDR2 (germline): DFQATT, SNEGSKA (reference sequence). CDR3 DNA: TGCAGTGCTAGTGGCAGGGAGGAGACCCAGTACTTC. Translated, it gives CSASGREETQYF.

The chain links TRBV11-3 to TRBJ2-3, with D unresolved. CDR3 length: 15 residues. Germline assignment: CDR1 SGHNT and CDR2 YENEEA. V dropped 3 bases and J dropped 3 bases, with 13 bases sitting between them. DNA of the CDR3: TGTGCCAGCAGCTTTGTGGGAAGCCGAACAGATACGCAGTATTTT. Its translation is CASSFVGSRTDTQYF.

This chain links TRBV18 with TRBJ2-2; 7 positions match TRBD1. This CDR3 contains 15 residues. V was clipped by 1 base and J by 5 bases; unmatched bases: 4. Germline V gene sequence: CDR1 KGHSH, CDR2 LQKENI. Here the CDR3 DNA reads TGTGCCAGCTCACCACGACAGGGTGAAACCGGGGAGCTGTTTTTT. Encoded protein: CASSPRQGETGELFF. Filled out from reference TRBV18 and TRBJ2-2, the complete variable domain reads NAGVMQNPRHLVRRRGQEARLRCSPMKGHSHVYWYRQLPEEGLKFMVYLQKENIIDESGMPKERFSAEFPKEGPSILRIQQVVRGDSAAYFCASSPRQGETGELFFGEGSRLTVL.

The chain has TRBV12-3 or TRBV12-4 and TRBJ1-1; D perhaps matches TRBD1 (6 bases). This CDR3 is 14 amino acids long. V lost 10 bases and J 6 bases, leaving 21 bases between the germline ends. In DNA, the CDR3 is TGTGCCACCCCGCGGGGACAAACGGGTTCTGAAGCTTTCTTT. Translated, it gives CATPRGQTGSEAFF.

V gene TRBV28 combines with J gene TRBJ1-5; TRBD1 agrees at 7 bases. Trimming took 6 bases from V and 6 from J; bases not matched to a gene: 11. This CDR3 has 15 residues. The V gene's germline CDR1 is MDHEN and CDR2 SYDVKM. The CDR3 DNA reads TGTGCCAGCAGACCATCGACAGGGAGCGGTCAGCCCCAGCATTTT. It yields the protein CASRPSTGSGQPQHF.

The gene calls are TRBV6-1 and TRBJ2-1; TRBD2 aligns across 8 bases. After removal of 4 bases from V and 0 bases from J, the junction contained 2 bases not matched to a gene. CDR3 size: 15 residues. Germline V gives CDR1 MNHNS, CDR2 SASEGT. CDR3 amino acids: CASSGGLVSYNEQFF. The DNA of the CDR3 is TGTGCCAGCAGTGGGGGACTAGTCTCCTACAATGAGCAGTTCTTC.

The rearrangement uses TRBV28 and TRBJ2-2; tentatively, D is TRBD1 or TRBD2 (5 bases each). The CDR3 has 15 residues. Per germline, CDR1 MDHEN and CDR2 SYDVKM. V was shortened by 2 bases and J by 3 bases, with 10 bases between the two germline ends. CDR3 bases: TGTGCCAGCAGTTTAGGGGGTGGCGACACCGGGGAGCTGTTTTTT. It encodes CASSLGGGDTGELFF.

This chain joins TRBV29-1 and TRBJ2-3, with D possibly TRBD1 on 5 matching bases. Germline CDR1 reads SQVTM; CDR2 reads ANQGSEA. The CDR3 runs to 13 residues. The V gene lost 8 bases and the J gene lost 0 bases, with 12 bases spanning the gap. The CDR3 DNA sequence: TGCAGCATACGGACAACTAGCACAGATACGCAGTATTTT. Encoded protein: CSIRTTSTDTQYF.

V and J are TRBV12-3 or TRBV12-4 and TRBJ1-3, with no clear D. Trimming shortened V by 4 bases and J by 2 bases, and 9 bases separated the two germline ends. The CDR3 loop spans 14 amino acids. The CDR3 bases are TGTGCCAGCAGTTCCAAGAGGCCTGGAAACACCATATATTTT. This translates into CASSSKRPGNTIYF.

The V call is TRBV27, the J call TRBJ1-1, with unresolved D. CDR1 is MNHEY, CDR2 SMNVEV, per germline (reference sequence). The CDR3 length is 13 residues. V dropped 10 bases and J dropped 2 bases, with 14 bases sitting between them. CDR3 sequence (DNA): TGTGCCATCGGACGGTCCAGAAACACTGAAGCTTTCTTT. Its translation is CAIGRSRNTEAFF.

The V call is TRBV12-3 or TRBV12-4, the J call TRBJ1-2; TRBD1 agrees at 7 bases. There are 14 residues in the CDR3. With 4 bases clipped from V and 2 bases from J, the junction kept 4 bases outside the gene matches. This chain's CDR3 is CASSSPGQNYGYTF. The CDR3 nucleotides are TGTGCCAGCAGTTCCCCGGGACAGAACTATGGCTACACCTTC.